A single sample gave rise to the 6 T cell receptor beta chains below, sequenced in a study of blood T cell repertoires in COVID-19. The repertoire was sequenced with immunoSEQ multiplex PCR; TCRdb's copy has only in-frame clones and lacks some. The sample holds approximately 250,000 clones, around 88% seen once. Material for sequencing was PBMCs or T cells enriched from blood (not recorded which). These receptors all stem from a middle-aged woman with acute COVID-19.

The gene calls are TRBV30 and TRBJ1-5; D remains ambiguous. This CDR3 has 14 residues. V was trimmed by 0 bases and J by 5 bases, leaving 11 bases between them. From germline, CDR1 is GTSNPN and CDR2 SVGIG (reference sequence). CDR3 amino acids: CAWSVSNSDQPQHF. CDR3 nucleotide sequence: TGTGCCTGGAGTGTAAGCAATTCCGATCAGCCCCAGCATTTT.

Only one count was recorded for this clone. The V call is TRBV15, the J call TRBJ2-7; 7 nucleotides line up with TRBD2. The V gene's germline CDR1 is LNHNV and CDR2 YYDKDF (reference sequence). The J segment lost 2 bases and the V segment lost 3 bases, leaving 4 bases of the junction unmatched. This CDR3 contains 14 residues. The DNA for the CDR3 is TGTGCCACCAGCAGTGGGGGGGAGACCTACGAGCAGTACTTC. Translating it yields CATSSGGETYEQYF.

The V call is TRBV10-2, the J call TRBJ2-5, with TRBD2 matching over 10 bases. This CDR3 spans 14 amino acids. V lost 6 bases to trimming and J lost 2 bases; unmatched junction nucleotides: 3. Germline V CDR1 and CDR2: WSHSY, SAAADI. The CDR3 DNA reads TGCGCCAGCAGGACTAGCGGGTTACAAGAGACCCAGTACTTC. Encoded protein: CASRTSGLQETQYF.

Only one count was recorded for this clone. The rearrangement joins TRBV6-5 to TRBJ1-1; 8 nucleotides match TRBD1. J lost 3 bases, V lost 7 bases, and 7 bases had no gene match. The V gene's germline CDR1 is MNHEY and CDR2 SVGAGI. CDR3 length: 14 residues. CDR3 DNA sequence: TGTGCCAGCAATGGACAGGGATGGGACACTGAAGCTTTCTTT. Protein product: CASNGQGWDTEAFF.

This clone was detected only once. The V gene is TRBV7-9, the J gene TRBJ1-4; 8 positions match TRBD1. Germline V gene data show CDR1 as SEHNR and CDR2 as FQNEAQ (reference sequence). V was clipped by 3 bases and J by 2 bases; unmatched bases: 8. CDR3 length: 17 amino acids. The CDR3 loop is CASSFIPRQGTNEKLFF. In nucleotides, the CDR3 is TGTGCCAGCAGCTTTATCCCCAGACAGGGGACTAATGAAAAACTGTTTTTT.

This rearrangement joins TRBV6-5 to TRBJ2-1, with D possibly matching TRBD1 (5 bases). The germline gives CDR1 MNHEY, CDR2 SVGAGI. V lost 5 bases to trimming and J lost 9 bases, with 8 bases between them. The CDR3 spans 11 residues. CDR3 residues: CASSRGVEQFF. In DNA, the CDR3 is TGTGCCAGCAGTAGGGGTGTTGAGCAGTTCTTC.